The text below deals with one TCR beta chain. This entry is derived from a study of blood T cell repertoires in COVID-19. At the level of the study: T cells, B-cell-depleted T cells, or PBMCs provided the cDNA or gDNA that served as material.

Germline-derived CDR1 and CDR2 are WSHSY and SAAADI. Trimming at V came to 4 bases and at J to 4 bases, leaving 1 base not matched to a gene. The CDR3 length is 13 residues. Using immunoSEQ multiplex PCR, the repertoire was profiled, and TCRdb retains in-frame clones only, with some absent. The sample shows more than 60,000 clones, 70% to 85% of them seen only once. The origin of this receptor is a man over 45 with COVID-19, enrolled during active disease. The sample consisted of peripheral blood. This chain joins TRBV10-2 and TRBJ1-1; 9 bases align to TRBD1. The CDR3 sequence: CASSGQGGTEAFF. The CDR3 DNA reads as TGCGCCAGCAGTGGACAGGGGGGCACTGAAGCTTTCTTT.